This is a list of T cell receptor beta chains from one sample in a study of cytomegalovirus exposure and HLA in healthy donors. Clones were read by immunoSEQ multiplex PCR, and TCRdb kept only the in-frame ones, dropping some. The sample carries some 130,000 clones, about 94% recorded once. The sequenced sample was PBMCs. The receptors derive from a man aged 18 to 29 in good health and CMV-seropositive. Both conserved end residues are part of each CDR3. The D gene is left open where the match is weak. Where a row states a size, it is once, few, many or the class of an expanded clone; other rows omit it.

clone_size | cdr3_length | d_call | j_call | v_call | cdr3_nt | cdr3_aa
NA | 14 | NA | TRBJ1-1 | TRBV5-1 | TGCGCCAGCAGCGGAAACCCCGGGGTCACTGAAGCTTTCTTT | CASSGNPGVTEAFF
NA | 14 | NA | TRBJ2-1 | TRBV2 | TGTGCCAGCAGAGCGGGACATGATGAAGGTGAGCAGTTCTTC | CASRAGHDEGEQFF
NA | 17 | NA | TRBJ2-2 | TRBV27 | TGTGCCAGCAGTGTCCGTAGCCTTAGGGGCTTCACCGGGGAGCTGTTTTTT | CASSVRSLRGFTGELFF
NA | 15 | NA | TRBJ2-3 | TRBV28 | TGTGCCAGCAGTTTTGGGCAGGGGCTCACAGATACGCAGTATTTT | CASSFGQGLTDTQYF
NA | 14 | NA | TRBJ1-1 | TRBV25-1 | TGTGCCAGCAGTGAAGAAGGGGGGAACACTGAAGCTTTCTTT | CASSEEGGNTEAFF
NA | 14 | NA | TRBJ2-1 | TRBV7-9 | TGTGCCAGCAGCAGATTACAGGGCGGCAATGAGCAGTTCTTC | CASSRLQGGNEQFF
NA | 16 | TRBD1 | TRBJ1-4 | TRBV7-8 | TGTGCCAGCAGCATTAGTCGGGACAGGCCAGCTTTTAAACTGTTTTTT | CASSISRDRPAFKLFF
once | 12 | NA | TRBJ1-2 | TRBV6-1 | TGTGCCAGCTTGAACATTAACTATGGCTACACCTTC | CASLNINYGYTF
NA | 16 | TRBD2 | TRBJ2-1 | TRBV18 | TGTGCCAGCTCACCATTACTACCTAGCGGGCCTAATGAGCAGTTCTTC | CASSPLLPSGPNEQFF
NA | 15 | NA | TRBJ2-6 | TRBV5-6 | TGTGCCAGCAGCTTCTATAGCCAGCGGACCAACGTCCTGACTTTC | CASSFYSQRTNVLTF
NA | 16 | NA | TRBJ1-5 | TRBV28 | TGTGCCAGCAGTCCTCACCTCAGGGGCAGCAATCAGCCCCAGCATTTT | CASSPHLRGSNQPQHF
NA | 14 | TRBD2 | TRBJ2-5 | TRBV19 | TGTGCCAGTAGTATAGGGGGAGGGCAAGAGACCCAGTACTTC | CASSIGGGQETQYF
NA | 14 | TRBD1 | TRBJ1-2 | TRBV13 | TGTGCCAGCAGCCAGGGACCGACAGGGGATGGCTACACCTTC | CASSQGPTGDGYTF
NA | 14 | TRBD2 | TRBJ2-7 | TRBV2 | TGTGCCAGCAGTGTAGGGCGGGGGAACTACGAGCAGTACTTC | CASSVGRGNYEQYF
few | 14 | NA | TRBJ2-3 | TRBV6-4 | TGTGCCAGCAGTCCCCGGGGTGGCACAGATACGCAGTATTTT | CASSPRGGTDTQYF
few | 14 | NA | TRBJ2-7 | TRBV19 | TGTGCCAGTAGTAGACGACAGCAAACCTACGAGCAGTACTTC | CASSRRQQTYEQYF
once | 21 | NA | TRBJ2-3 | TRBV12-2 | TGTGCAAGTCGCTTAGAATGTATAACCAGCGGGAGGGCCAAAGGCACAGATACGCAGTATTTT | CASRLECITSGRAKGTDTQYF
NA | 15 | TRBD2 | TRBJ2-2 | TRBV18 | TGTGCCAGCTCACCACTCCGGGCGGGGGCCGGGGAGCTGTTTTTT | CASSPLRAGAGELFF
NA | 14 | TRBD2 | TRBJ2-2 | TRBV5-1 | TGCGCCAGCAGCTTGGACGGGGGGACCGGGGAGCTGTTTTTT | CASSLDGGTGELFF
NA | 13 | NA | TRBJ2-2 | TRBV5-1 | TGCGCCAGCAGCTTCTTGAACACCGGGGAGCTGTTTTTT | CASSFLNTGELFF
NA | 15 | TRBD2 | TRBJ2-3 | TRBV6-9 | TGTGCCAGCAGTTGGACTAGCGGGAGCACAGATACGCAGTATTTT | CASSWTSGSTDTQYF
NA | 14 | NA | TRBJ2-5 | TRBV5-1 | TGCGCCAGCAGCTTGATGGCTCGGAGGGAGACCCAGTACTTC | CASSLMARRETQYF
NA | 16 | TRBD2 | TRBJ2-3 | TRBV13 | TGTGCCAGCAGCTTACCGGGACTAGCGGGAGGGGATACGCAGTATTTT | CASSLPGLAGGDTQYF
once | 14 | NA | TRBJ1-1 | TRBV25-1 | TGTGCCAGCAGTGAACTCGGGGGGATCACTGAAGCTTTCTTT | CASSELGGITEAFF
once | 16 | TRBD2 | TRBJ2-3 | TRBV5-1 | TGCGCCAGCAGCTTGGGGCCTTTAGCGGGAGGGGATACGCAGTATTTT | CASSLGPLAGGDTQYF
NA | 16 | NA | TRBJ1-2 | TRBV27 | TGTGCCAGCAGCTTGTTACGAGCGGGGGTTCACTATGGCTACACCTTC | CASSLLRAGVHYGYTF
once | 15 | NA | TRBJ1-6 | TRBV30 | TGTGCCTGGAGCCCCCCCACGCTCGGGTACTCACCCCTCCACTTT | CAWSPPTLGYSPLHF
NA | 17 | NA | TRBJ1-5 | TRBV21-1 | TGTGCCAGCAGCAAAGGAGGGGACAGGGGGCAAAATCAGCCCCAGCATTTT | CASSKGGDRGQNQPQHF
NA | 16 | TRBD1 | TRBJ2-5 | TRBV28 | TGTGCCAGCAGTGGGGGGACAGGGAAGTTTGGGGAGACCCAGTACTTC | CASSGGTGKFGETQYF
NA | 14 | NA | TRBJ2-7 | TRBV2 | TGTGCCAGCAGTGAAAACAGGAGCACCTACGAGCAGTACTTC | CASSENRSTYEQYF
NA | 14 | TRBD1 | TRBJ2-3 | TRBV5-5 | TGTGCCAGCAGCATCGACAGGGGAACAGATACGCAGTATTTT | CASSIDRGTDTQYF
NA | 15 | NA | TRBJ2-3 | TRBV7-3 | TGTGCCAGCAGCCCCTCCGGCGGAGCCACAGATACGCAGTATTTT | CASSPSGGATDTQYF
NA | 16 | TRBD1 | TRBJ2-7 | TRBV18 | TGTGCCAGCTCACCCACCCCAGGGACAGGGAACTACGAGCAGTACTTC | CASSPTPGTGNYEQYF
NA | 13 | NA | TRBJ2-3 | TRBV10-1 | TGCGCCAGCAGTGATTTTAGCCCGGATACGCAGTATTTT | CASSDFSPDTQYF
NA | 15 | TRBD2 | TRBJ2-1 | TRBV4-2 | TGTGCCAGCAGCCAAACTCTAGCGGGAAGGGGTGAGCAGTTCTTC | CASSQTLAGRGEQFF
NA | 17 | TRBD1 | TRBJ1-6 | TRBV5-6 | TGTGCCAGCAGCTTGGAAACAGGGGGACTGGGCGTATCACCCCTCCACTTT | CASSLETGGLGVSPLHF
NA | 12 | NA | TRBJ2-7 | TRBV7-2 | TGTGCCAGTTCCCTCCAGGGTTACGAGCAGTACTTC | CASSLQGYEQYF
NA | 14 | NA | TRBJ1-5 | TRBV2 | TGTGCCAGCAGTAGGACAGATATGTATCAGCCCCAGCATTTT | CASSRTDMYQPQHF
NA | 12 | TRBD1 | TRBJ2-5 | TRBV2 | TGTGCCAGCGGGACAGGGGGCGAGTTGCAGTACTTC | CASGTGGELQYF
NA | 17 | NA | TRBJ1-2 | TRBV4-1 | TGCGCCAGCAGCCAAGTTTTAGGGGGAAGGGCTAACTATGGCTACACCTTC | CASSQVLGGRANYGYTF
NA | 14 | TRBD1 | TRBJ1-4 | TRBV2 | TGTGCCAGCAGCGTACAGGGGCGAAATGAAAAACTGTTTTTT | CASSVQGRNEKLFF
NA | 15 | NA | TRBJ2-3 | TRBV9 | TGTGCCAGCAGCGTAGAAGGGGGAGACACAGATACGCAGTATTTT | CASSVEGGDTDTQYF
NA | 14 | NA | TRBJ1-3 | TRBV7-6 | TGTGCCATTGCGCCACAGAACTCTGGAAACACCATATATTTT | CAIAPQNSGNTIYF
NA | 16 | TRBD1 | TRBJ1-2 | TRBV2 | TGTGCCAGCAGCGATCCGGGGGACAGGGGCCCCCTTGGCTACACCTTC | CASSDPGDRGPLGYTF
NA | 14 | NA | TRBJ2-5 | TRBV4-1 | TGCGCCAGCAGCCACCCATCTAAGAAAGAGACCCAGTACTTC | CASSHPSKKETQYF